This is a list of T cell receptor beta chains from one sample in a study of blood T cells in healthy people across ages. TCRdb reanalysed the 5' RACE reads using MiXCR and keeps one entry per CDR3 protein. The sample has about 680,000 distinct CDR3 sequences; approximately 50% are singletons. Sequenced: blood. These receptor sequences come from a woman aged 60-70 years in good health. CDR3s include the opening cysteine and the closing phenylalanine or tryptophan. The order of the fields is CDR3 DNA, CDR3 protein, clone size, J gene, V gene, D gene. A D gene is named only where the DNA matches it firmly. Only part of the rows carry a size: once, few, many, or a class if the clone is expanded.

DNA: TGTGCCAGCAGTGAATCTACGCCTGGGGCCAACGTCCTGACTTTC
CDR3: CASSESTPGANVLTF
size: NA
J: TRBJ2-6
V: TRBV2
D: NA

DNA: TGTGCCAGCAGCTTAGCGGACAGGGCTGGAAACACCATATATTTT
CDR3: CASSLADRAGNTIYF
size: NA
J: TRBJ1-3
V: TRBV7-2
D: TRBD1

DNA: TGCGCCAGCAGCCAACTCTCTGGCAATGAGCAGTTCTTC
CDR3: CASSQLSGNEQFF
size: NA
J: TRBJ2-1
V: TRBV5-1
D: NA

DNA: TGTGCTAGCTCTCGGGGGGGACAGGGGTTGGATGAGCAGTACTTC
CDR3: CASSRGGQGLDEQYF
size: NA
J: TRBJ2-7
V: TRBV7-7
D: TRBD1

DNA: TGCAGTGCTAGAAAGACTAGCGGCAACGAGCAGTTCTTC
CDR3: CSARKTSGNEQFF
size: NA
J: TRBJ2-1
V: TRBV20-1
D: TRBD2

DNA: TGTGCCAGCCGGACCGGGACCAAAGGCGAGACCCAGTACTTC
CDR3: CASRTGTKGETQYF
size: NA
J: TRBJ2-5
V: TRBV6-2/TRBV6-3
D: NA

DNA: TGTGCCAGCAGTGACTGGGGGAGGGACACTGAAGCTTTCTTT
CDR3: CASSDWGRDTEAFF
size: few
J: TRBJ1-1
V: TRBV6-1
D: NA

DNA: TGTGCCAGCAGTTGGGGACAGGCTTTCTCTTCACCCCTCCACTTT
CDR3: CASSWGQAFSSPLHF
size: NA
J: TRBJ1-6
V: TRBV25-1
D: TRBD1

DNA: TGTGCCAGCAGCACCACTAGCGGGAATGGCGAGCAGTACTTC
CDR3: CASSTTSGNGEQYF
size: once
J: TRBJ2-7
V: TRBV3-1
D: TRBD2

DNA: TGTGCCAGCAGCTTATTGGGGGCCAGCTCCTACAATGAGCAGTTCTTC
CDR3: CASSLLGASSYNEQFF
size: few
J: TRBJ2-1
V: TRBV7-2
D: NA

DNA: TGTGCCAGCAGCATGACAGGGGACGAGCAGTACTTC
CDR3: CASSMTGDEQYF
size: NA
J: TRBJ2-7
V: TRBV3-1
D: TRBD1

DNA: TGTGCCAGCGGGGGGGAAGCGGTTCGCCAGCAGTACTTC
CDR3: CASGGEAVRQQYF
size: few
J: TRBJ2-7
V: TRBV18
D: TRBD2

DNA: TGCAGTGCTAGCTTACAGGTTAACTATGGCTACACCTTC
CDR3: CSASLQVNYGYTF
size: NA
J: TRBJ1-2
V: TRBV20-1
D: NA

DNA: TGTGCCAGCAGTGAAACCAGGGGGCGGACTGAAGCTTTCTTT
CDR3: CASSETRGRTEAFF
size: NA
J: TRBJ1-1
V: TRBV6-1
D: TRBD1

DNA: TGTGCCACCAGCAGAGTGGTGTCTAGCGGGAAGGAGACCCAGTACTTC
CDR3: CATSRVVSSGKETQYF
size: few
J: TRBJ2-5
V: TRBV15
D: TRBD2

DNA: TGTGCCAGCAGCTGGGTTATTCAAGAGACCCAGTACTTC
CDR3: CASSWVIQETQYF
size: NA
J: TRBJ2-5
V: TRBV7-2
D: NA

DNA: TGTGCCAGCGGGACTAGCGGGAGATCCTACGAGCAGTACTTC
CDR3: CASGTSGRSYEQYF
size: NA
J: TRBJ2-7
V: TRBV6-1
D: TRBD2

DNA: TGCAGCGTTGTCCCCCCGATGGGGCCGAGCTACGAGCGGTACTTC
CDR3: CSVVPPMGPSYERYF
size: NA
J: TRBJ2-7
V: TRBV29-1
D: NA

DNA: TGTGCCAGCAGCCCGGGAGTGGGGGACCAAGCTTTCTTT
CDR3: CASSPGVGDQAFF
size: NA
J: TRBJ1-1
V: TRBV7-9
D: NA

DNA: TGTGCCAGCAGTTTCGGGGCTAGCGGGGGGCTCGCAGATACGCAGTATTTT
CDR3: CASSFGASGGLADTQYF
size: NA
J: TRBJ2-3
V: TRBV28
D: TRBD2

DNA: TGTGCCAGCAGCTTAATGGGGGGCCGGGATGAAAAACTGTTTTTT
CDR3: CASSLMGGRDEKLFF
size: few
J: TRBJ1-4
V: TRBV7-2
D: NA

DNA: TGTGCCAGCTCACCATACGAAATAACTGGGGCCAACGTCCTGACTTTC
CDR3: CASSPYEITGANVLTF
size: few
J: TRBJ2-6
V: TRBV18
D: NA

DNA: TGCGCCAGCAGCCAAGCTCGGCGGGAGCAAGAGACCCAGTACTTC
CDR3: CASSQARREQETQYF
size: NA
J: TRBJ2-5
V: TRBV5-1
D: TRBD2

DNA: TGCAGCGGCCCCCGTGGTAGGGACAATGAGCAGTTCTTC
CDR3: CSGPRGRDNEQFF
size: NA
J: TRBJ2-1
V: TRBV29-1
D: NA

DNA: TGTGCCAGCAGTTTAGGCAAGTCCTACGAGCAGTACTTC
CDR3: CASSLGKSYEQYF
size: few
J: TRBJ2-7
V: TRBV12-3/TRBV12-4
D: NA

DNA: TGTGCCAGCAGTTTATCACCCAAAGGCTCCTACGAGCAGTACTTC
CDR3: CASSLSPKGSYEQYF
size: NA
J: TRBJ2-7
V: TRBV27
D: NA

DNA: TGTGCCATCGAGGTAGGGGGAGGTGCAGATACGCAGTATTTT
CDR3: CAIEVGGGADTQYF
size: few
J: TRBJ2-3
V: TRBV10-3
D: NA

DNA: TGCAGTGCTTCCTACCCGCAGACAGGGGGAAAGGACGGCTACACCTTC
CDR3: CSASYPQTGGKDGYTF
size: NA
J: TRBJ1-2
V: TRBV20-1
D: TRBD1

DNA: TGTGCCAGCAGCTTATACGCCCCCGGCGATTGCAAGGAGCAGTTCTTC
CDR3: CASSLYAPGDCKEQFF
size: NA
J: TRBJ2-1
V: TRBV7-3
D: NA

DNA: TGCGCCAGCAGCTTTGGACTAGCTTGGAATGAGCAGTACTTC
CDR3: CASSFGLAWNEQYF
size: NA
J: TRBJ2-7
V: TRBV5-1
D: TRBD2

DNA: TGTGCCACCAGCCCGGGCTCCGGCGCATACGAGCAGTACTTC
CDR3: CATSPGSGAYEQYF
size: many
J: TRBJ2-7
V: TRBV15
D: NA